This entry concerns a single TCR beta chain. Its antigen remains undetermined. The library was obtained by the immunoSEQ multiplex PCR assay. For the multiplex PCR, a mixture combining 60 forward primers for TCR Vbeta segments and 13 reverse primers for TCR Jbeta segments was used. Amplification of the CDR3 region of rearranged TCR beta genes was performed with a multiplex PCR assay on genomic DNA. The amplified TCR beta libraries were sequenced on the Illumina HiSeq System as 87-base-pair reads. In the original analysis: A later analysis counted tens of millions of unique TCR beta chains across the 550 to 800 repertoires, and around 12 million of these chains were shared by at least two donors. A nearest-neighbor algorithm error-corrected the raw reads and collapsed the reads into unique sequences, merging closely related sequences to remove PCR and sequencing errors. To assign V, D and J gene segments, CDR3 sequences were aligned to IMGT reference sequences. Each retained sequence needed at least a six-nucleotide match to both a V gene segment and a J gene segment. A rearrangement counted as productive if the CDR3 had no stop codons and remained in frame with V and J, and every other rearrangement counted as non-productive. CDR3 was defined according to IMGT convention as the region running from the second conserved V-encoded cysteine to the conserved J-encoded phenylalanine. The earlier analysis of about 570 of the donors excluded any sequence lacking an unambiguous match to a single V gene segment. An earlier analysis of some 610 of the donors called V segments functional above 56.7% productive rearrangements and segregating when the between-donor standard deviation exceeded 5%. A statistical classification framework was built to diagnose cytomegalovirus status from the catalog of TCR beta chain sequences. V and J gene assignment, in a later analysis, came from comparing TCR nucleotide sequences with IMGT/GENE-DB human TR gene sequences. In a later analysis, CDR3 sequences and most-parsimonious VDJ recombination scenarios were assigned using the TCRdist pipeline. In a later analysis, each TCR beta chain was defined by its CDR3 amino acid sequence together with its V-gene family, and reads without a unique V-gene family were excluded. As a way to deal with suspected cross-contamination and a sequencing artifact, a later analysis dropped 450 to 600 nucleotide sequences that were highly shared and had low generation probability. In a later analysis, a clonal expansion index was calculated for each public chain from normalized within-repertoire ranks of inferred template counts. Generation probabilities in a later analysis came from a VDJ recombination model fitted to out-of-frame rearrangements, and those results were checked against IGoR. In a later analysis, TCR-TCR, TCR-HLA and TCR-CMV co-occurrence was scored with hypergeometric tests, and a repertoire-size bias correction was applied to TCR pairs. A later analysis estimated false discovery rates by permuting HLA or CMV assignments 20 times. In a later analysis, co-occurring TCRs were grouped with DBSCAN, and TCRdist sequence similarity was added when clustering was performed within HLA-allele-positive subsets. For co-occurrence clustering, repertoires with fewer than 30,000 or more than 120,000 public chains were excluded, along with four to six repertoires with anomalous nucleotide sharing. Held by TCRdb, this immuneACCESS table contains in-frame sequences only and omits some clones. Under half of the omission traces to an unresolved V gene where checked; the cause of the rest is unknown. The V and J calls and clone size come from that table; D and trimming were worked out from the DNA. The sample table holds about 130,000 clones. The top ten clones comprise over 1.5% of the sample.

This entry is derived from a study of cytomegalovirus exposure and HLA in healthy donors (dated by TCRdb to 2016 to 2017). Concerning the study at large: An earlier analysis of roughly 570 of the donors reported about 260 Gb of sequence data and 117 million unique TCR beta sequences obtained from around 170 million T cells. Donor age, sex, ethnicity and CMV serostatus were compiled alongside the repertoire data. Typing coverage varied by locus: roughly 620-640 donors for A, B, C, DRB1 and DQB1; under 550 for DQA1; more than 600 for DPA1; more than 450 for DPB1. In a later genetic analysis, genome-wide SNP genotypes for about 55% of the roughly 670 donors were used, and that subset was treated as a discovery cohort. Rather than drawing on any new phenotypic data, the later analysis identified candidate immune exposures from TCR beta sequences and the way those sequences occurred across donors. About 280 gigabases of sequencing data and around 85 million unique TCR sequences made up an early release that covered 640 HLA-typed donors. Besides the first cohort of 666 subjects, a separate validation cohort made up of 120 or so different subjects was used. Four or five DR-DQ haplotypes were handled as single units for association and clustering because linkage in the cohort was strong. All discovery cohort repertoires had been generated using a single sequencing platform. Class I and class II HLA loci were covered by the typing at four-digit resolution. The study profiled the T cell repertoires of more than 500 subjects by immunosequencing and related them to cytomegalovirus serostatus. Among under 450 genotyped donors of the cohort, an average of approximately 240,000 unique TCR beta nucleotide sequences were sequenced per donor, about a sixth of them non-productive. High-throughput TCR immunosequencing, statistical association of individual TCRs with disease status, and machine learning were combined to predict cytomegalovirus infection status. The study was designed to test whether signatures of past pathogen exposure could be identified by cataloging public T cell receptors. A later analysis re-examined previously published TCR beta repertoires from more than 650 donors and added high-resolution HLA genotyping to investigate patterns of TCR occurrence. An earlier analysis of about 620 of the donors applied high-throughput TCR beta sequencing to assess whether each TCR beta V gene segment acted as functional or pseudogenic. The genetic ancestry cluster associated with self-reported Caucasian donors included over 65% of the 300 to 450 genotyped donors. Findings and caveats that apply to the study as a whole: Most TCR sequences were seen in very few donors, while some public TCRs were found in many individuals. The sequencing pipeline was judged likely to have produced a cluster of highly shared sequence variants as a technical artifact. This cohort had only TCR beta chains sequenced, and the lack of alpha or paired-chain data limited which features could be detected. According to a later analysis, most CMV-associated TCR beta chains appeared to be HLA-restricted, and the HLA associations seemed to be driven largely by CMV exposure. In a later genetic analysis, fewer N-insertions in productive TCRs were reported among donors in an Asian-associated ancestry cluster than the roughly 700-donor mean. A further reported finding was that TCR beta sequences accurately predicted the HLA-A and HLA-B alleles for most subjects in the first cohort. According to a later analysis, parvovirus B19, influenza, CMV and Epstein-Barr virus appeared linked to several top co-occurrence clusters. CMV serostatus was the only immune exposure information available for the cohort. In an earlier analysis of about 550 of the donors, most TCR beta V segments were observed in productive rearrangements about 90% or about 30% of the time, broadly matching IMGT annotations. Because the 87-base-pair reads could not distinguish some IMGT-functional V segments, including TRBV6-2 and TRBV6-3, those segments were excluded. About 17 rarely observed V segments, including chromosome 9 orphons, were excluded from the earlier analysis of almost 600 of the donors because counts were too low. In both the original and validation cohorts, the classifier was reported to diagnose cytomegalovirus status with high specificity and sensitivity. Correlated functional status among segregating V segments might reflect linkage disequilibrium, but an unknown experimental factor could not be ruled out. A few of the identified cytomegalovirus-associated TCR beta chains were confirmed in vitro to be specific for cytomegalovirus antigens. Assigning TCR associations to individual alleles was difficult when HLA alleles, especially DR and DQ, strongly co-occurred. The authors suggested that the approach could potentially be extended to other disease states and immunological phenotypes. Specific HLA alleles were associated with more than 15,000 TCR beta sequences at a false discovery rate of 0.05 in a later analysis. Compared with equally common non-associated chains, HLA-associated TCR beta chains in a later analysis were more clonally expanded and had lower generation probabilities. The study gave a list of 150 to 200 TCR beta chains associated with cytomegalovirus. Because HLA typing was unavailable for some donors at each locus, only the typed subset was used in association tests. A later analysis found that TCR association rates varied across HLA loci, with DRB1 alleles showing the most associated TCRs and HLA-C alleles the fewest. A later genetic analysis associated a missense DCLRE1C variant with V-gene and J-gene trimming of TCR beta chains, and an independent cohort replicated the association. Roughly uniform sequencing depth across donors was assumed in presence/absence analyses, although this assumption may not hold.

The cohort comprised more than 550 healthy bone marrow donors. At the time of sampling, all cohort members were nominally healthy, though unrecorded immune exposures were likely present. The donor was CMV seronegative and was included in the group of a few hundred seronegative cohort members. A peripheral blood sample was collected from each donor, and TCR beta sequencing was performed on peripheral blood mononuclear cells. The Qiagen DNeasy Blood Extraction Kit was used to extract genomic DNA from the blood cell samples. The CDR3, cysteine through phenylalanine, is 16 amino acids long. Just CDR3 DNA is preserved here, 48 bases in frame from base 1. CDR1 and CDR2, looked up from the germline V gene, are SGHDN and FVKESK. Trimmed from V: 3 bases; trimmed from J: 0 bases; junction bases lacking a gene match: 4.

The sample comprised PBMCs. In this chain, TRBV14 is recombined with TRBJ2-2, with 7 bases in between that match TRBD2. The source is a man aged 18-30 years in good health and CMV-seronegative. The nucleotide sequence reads TGTGCCAGCAGCCAGGTAGCGGGCTCGAACACCGGGGAGCTGTTTTTT. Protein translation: CASSQVAGSNTGELFF.